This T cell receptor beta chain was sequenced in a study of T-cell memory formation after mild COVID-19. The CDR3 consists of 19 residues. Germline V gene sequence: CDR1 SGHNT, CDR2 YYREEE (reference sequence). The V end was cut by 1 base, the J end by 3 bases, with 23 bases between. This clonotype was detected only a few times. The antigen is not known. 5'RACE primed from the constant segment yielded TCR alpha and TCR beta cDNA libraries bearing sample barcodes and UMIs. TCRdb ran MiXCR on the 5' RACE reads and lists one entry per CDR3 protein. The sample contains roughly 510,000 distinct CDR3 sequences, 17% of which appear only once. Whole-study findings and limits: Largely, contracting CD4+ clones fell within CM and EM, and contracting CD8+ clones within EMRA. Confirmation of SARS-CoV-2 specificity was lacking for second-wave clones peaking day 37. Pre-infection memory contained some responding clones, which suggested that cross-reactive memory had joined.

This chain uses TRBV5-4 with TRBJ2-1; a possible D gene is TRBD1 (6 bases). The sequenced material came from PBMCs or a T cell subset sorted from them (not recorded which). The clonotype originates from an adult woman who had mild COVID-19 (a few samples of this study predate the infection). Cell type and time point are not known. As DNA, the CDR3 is TGTGCCAGCAGCTTGATCGCGGTTGAATGGGACACGAGCTACAATGAGCAGTTCTTC. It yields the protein CASSLIAVEWDTSYNEQFF.